This entry is about one T cell receptor (beta chain). This specimen belongs to a study of blood T cell repertoires in COVID-19. Study background: PBMCs, B-cell-depleted T cells, or T cells were the source of the cDNA or gDNA that made up the material.

TCRdb's copy holds only in-frame clones and misses some; the assay was immunoSEQ multiplex PCR. The sample lists 200,000 or so clones, roughly nine tenths occurring once. Trimming stripped 7 bases from V and 1 base from J, with 9 bases between. The length of the CDR3 is 14 residues. Germline V gene sequence: CDR1 SGHRS, CDR2 YFSETQ. The clonotype originates from a woman between 18 and 29 years old in a cohort exposed to, infected with or recovered from COVID-19 (not recorded which). The sequenced sample was PBMCs or T cells enriched from blood (not recorded which). The chain uses TRBV5-1 and TRBJ2-6; possibly TRBD2 for D (6 bases). In DNA, the CDR3 is TGCGCCAGCGAGGAGGGTTCTGGGGCCAACGTCCTGACTTTC. It yields the protein CASEEGSGANVLTF. The whole variable domain, filled in from reference TRBV5-1 and TRBJ2-6, reads KAGVTQTPRYLIKTRGQQVTLSCSPISGHRSVSWYQQTPGQGLQFLFEYFSETQRNKGNFPGRFSGRQFSNSRSEMNVSTLELGDSALYLCASEEGSGANVLTFGAGSRLTVL.